The 3 T cell receptor beta chains below come from one sample, sequenced in a study of blood T cells in healthy people across ages. Then a second PCR, running about 6 to 11 cycles, was carried out with a sample-barcoded 5' primer and a J-beta primer mix. MiXCR was run by TCRdb on the 5' RACE reads, yielding one entry per CDR3 protein. Of some 760,000 distinct CDR3 sequences listed, 20% to 25% are singletons. These data are also associated with another study on T cells of mothers and their children.

The sequenced sample consisted of blood. The receptors originated from a boy aged 10-17 years in good health.

The chain combines TRBV7-8 with TRBJ1-5; D is unresolved. The germline gives CDR1 SGHVS, CDR2 FQNEAQ. There are 14 residues in the CDR3. V dropped 1 base and J dropped 3 bases, with 7 bases sitting between them. The CDR3 is CASSLDRINQPQHF. CDR3 DNA: TGTGCCAGCAGCTTAGACAGAATCAATCAGCCCCAGCATTTT.

The gene calls are TRBV12-3 or TRBV12-4 and TRBJ2-3, with a weak D call TRBD2 (5 bases). This CDR3 spans 16 amino acids. Trimming removed 3 bases at V and 2 bases at J, with 15 bases between. The CDR3 DNA is TGTGCCAGCAGTTTTGGGCTAGCCCCGTCCACAGATACGCAGTATTTT. Its protein product is CASSFGLAPSTDTQYF.

This clonotype was counted between two and nine times. The rearrangement uses TRBV15 and TRBJ2-5; D not certain. Germline V gives CDR1 LNHNV, CDR2 YYDKDF (reference sequence). Trimming shortened V by 3 bases and J by 3 bases, and 5 bases separated the two germline ends. The CDR3 length is 12 residues. CDR3 in amino acids: CATSRQKETQYF. The CDR3 DNA is TGTGCCACCAGCAGGCAGAAAGAGACCCAGTACTTC.